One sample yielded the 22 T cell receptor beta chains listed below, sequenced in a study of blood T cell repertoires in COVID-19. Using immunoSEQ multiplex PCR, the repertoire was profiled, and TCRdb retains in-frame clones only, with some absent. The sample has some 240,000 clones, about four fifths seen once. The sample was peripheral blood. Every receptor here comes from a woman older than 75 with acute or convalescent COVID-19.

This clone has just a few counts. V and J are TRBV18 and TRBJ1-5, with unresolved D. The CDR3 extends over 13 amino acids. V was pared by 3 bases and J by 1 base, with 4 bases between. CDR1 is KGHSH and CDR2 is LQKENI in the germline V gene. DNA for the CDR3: TGTGCCAGCTCACCTCAAAGCAATCAGCCCCAGCATTTT. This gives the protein CASSPQSNQPQHF.

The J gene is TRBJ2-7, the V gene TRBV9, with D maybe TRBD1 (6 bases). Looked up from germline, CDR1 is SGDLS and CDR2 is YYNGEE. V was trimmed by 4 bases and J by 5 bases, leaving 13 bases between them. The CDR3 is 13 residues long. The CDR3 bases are TGTGCCAGCAGCTACAGGGATTCCGACGAGCAGTACTTC. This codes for CASSYRDSDEQYF.

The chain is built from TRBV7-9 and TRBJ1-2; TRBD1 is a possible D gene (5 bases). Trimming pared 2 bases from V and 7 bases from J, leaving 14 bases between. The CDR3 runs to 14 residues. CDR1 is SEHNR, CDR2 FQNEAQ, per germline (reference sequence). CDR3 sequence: CASSLQGSSAGYTF. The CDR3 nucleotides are TGTGCCAGCAGCTTACAGGGTTCGTCGGCTGGCTACACCTTC.

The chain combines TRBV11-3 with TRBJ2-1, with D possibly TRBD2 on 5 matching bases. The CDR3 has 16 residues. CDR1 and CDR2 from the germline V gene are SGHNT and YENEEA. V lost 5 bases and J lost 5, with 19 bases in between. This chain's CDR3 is CASSPGKFLANNEQFF. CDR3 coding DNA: TGTGCCAGCAGCCCAGGAAAGTTTTTAGCGAACAATGAGCAGTTCTTC.

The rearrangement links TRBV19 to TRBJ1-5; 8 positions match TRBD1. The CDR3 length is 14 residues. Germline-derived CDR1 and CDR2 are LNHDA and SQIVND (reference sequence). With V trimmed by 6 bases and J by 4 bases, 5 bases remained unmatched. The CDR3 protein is CASSEGTGNQPQHF. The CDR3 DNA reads TGTGCCAGTAGCGAGGGGACAGGAAATCAGCCCCAGCATTTT.

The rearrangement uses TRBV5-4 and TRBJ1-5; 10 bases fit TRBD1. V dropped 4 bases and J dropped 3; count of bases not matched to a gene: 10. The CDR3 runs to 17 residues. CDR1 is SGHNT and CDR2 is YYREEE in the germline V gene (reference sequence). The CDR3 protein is CASSPGGGQGLNQPQHF. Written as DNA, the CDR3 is TGTGCCAGCAGCCCCGGGGGGGGACAGGGGCTCAATCAGCCCCAGCATTTT.

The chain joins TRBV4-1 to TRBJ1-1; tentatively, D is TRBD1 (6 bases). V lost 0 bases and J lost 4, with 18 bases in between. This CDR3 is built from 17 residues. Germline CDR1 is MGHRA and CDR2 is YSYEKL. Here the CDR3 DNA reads TGCGCCAGCAGCCAAGATCCCCACAGGGACCGGGGCACTGAAGCTTTCTTT. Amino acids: CASSQDPHRDRGTEAFF.

This CDR3 reads CASSQGPGTQKETQYF. CDR3 bases: TGTGCCAGCAGCCAAGGTCCCGGGACTCAGAAAGAGACCCAGTACTTC. The chain carries TRBV3-1 (or the pseudogene TRBV3-2) and TRBJ2-5; the D gene is possibly TRBD2 (6 bases). Per germline, CDR1 LGHDT and CDR2 YNNKEL (reference sequence). This CDR3 has 16 residues. The ends were cut back, 1 base at V and 3 bases at J, with 15 bases in the middle.

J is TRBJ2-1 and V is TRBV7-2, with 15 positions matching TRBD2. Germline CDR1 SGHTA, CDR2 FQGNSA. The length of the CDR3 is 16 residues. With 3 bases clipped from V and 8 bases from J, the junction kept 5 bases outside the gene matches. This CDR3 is CASSFRTSGGEYEQFF. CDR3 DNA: TGTGCCAGCAGCTTTCGGACTAGCGGGGGGGAATATGAGCAGTTCTTC.

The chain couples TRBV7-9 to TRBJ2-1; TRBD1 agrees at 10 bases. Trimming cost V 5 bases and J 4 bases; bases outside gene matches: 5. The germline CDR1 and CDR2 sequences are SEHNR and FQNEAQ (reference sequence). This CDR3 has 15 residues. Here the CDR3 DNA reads TGTGCCAGCAGCCCGGGACAGGGGATATACAATGAGCAGTTCTTC. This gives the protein CASSPGQGIYNEQFF.

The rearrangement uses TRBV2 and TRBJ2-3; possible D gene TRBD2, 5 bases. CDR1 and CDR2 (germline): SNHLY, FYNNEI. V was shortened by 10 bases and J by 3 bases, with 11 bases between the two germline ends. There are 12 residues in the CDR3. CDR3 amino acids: CATGWRTDTQYF. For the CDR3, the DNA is TGTGCCACCGGATGGAGGACAGATACGCAGTATTTT.

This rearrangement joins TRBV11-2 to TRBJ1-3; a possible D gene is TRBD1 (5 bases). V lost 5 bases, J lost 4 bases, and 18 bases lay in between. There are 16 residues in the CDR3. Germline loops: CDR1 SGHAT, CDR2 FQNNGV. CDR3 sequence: CASSTETVGWGNTIYF. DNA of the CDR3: TGTGCCAGCAGCACAGAGACAGTCGGGTGGGGAAACACCATATATTTT. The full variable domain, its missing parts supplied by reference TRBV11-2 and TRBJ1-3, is EAGVAQSPRYKIIEKRQSVAFWCNPISGHATLYWYQQILGQGPKLLIQFQNNGVVDDSQLPKDRFSAERLKGVDSTLKIQPAKLEDSAVYLCASSTETVGWGNTIYFGEGSWLTVV.

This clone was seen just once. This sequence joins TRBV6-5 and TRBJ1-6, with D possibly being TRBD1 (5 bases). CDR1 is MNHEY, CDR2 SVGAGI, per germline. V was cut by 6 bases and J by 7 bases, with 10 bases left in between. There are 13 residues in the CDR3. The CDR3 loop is CASSSRVNSPLHF. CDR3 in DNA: TGTGCCAGCAGCAGCAGGGTCAATTCACCCCTCCACTTT.

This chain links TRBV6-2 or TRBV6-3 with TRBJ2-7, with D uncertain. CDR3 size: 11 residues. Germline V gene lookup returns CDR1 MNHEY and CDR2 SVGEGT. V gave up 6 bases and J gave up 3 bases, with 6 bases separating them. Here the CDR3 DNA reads TGTGCCAGCAGCATCAGCTACGAGCAGTACTTC. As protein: CASSISYEQYF.

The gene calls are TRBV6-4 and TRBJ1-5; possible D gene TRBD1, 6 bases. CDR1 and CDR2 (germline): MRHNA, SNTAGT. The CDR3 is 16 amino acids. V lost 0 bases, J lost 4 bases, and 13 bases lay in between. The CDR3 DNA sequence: TGTGCCAGCAGTGACTCCCAGGCCAGGGGTAATCAGCCCCAGCATTTT. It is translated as CASSDSQARGNQPQHF.

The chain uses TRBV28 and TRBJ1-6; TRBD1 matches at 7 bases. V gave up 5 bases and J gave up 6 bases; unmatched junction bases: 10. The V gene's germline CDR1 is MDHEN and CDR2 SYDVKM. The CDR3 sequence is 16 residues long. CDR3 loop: CASSTSPGQINSPLHF. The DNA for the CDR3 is TGTGCCAGCAGTACCTCCCCGGGACAGATTAATTCACCCCTCCACTTT.

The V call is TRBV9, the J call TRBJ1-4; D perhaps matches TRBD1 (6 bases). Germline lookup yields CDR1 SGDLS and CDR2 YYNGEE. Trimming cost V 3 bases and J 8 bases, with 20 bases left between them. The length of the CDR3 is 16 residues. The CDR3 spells CASSEGTYTPGEKLFF. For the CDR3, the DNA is TGTGCCAGCAGCGAAGGGACATACACCCCGGGAGAAAAACTGTTTTTT.

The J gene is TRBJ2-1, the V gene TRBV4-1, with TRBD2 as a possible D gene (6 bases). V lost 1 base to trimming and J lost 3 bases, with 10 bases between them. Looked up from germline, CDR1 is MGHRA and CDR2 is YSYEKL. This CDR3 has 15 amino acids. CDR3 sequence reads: CASSQGGAGYNEQFF. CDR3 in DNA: TGCGCCAGCAGCCAAGGTGGAGCGGGCTACAATGAGCAGTTCTTC.

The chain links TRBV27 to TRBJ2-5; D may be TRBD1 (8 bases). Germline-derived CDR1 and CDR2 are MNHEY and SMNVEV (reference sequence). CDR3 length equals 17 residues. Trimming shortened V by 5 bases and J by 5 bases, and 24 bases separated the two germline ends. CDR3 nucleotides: TGTGCCAGCAGTCCGCACCACAGGGGGTGGGGAGGGGAGACCCAGTACTTC. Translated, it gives CASSPHHRGWGGETQYF.

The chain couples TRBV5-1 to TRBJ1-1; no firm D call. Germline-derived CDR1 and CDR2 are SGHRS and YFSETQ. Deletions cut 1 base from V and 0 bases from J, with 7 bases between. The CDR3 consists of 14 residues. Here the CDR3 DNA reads TGCGCCAGCAGCTTGACATACGTGAACACTGAAGCTTTCTTT. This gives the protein CASSLTYVNTEAFF.

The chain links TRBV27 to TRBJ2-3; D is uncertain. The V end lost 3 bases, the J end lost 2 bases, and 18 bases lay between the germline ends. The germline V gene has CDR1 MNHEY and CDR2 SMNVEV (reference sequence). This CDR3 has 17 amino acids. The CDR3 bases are TGTGCCAGCAGTTTCGTGGGCCCACCGTGGATCACAGATACGCAGTATTTT. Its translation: CASSFVGPPWITDTQYF.

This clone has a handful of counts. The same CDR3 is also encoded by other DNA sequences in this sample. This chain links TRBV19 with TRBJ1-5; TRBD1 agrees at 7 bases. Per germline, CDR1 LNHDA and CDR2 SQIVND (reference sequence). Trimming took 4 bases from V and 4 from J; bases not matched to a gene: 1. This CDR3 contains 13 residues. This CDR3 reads CASSRDRNQPQHF. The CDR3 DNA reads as TGTGCCAGTAGTAGGGACAGAAATCAGCCCCAGCATTTT.